Each of the 10 T cell receptor beta chains below was sequenced from the same sample in a study of vaccination effects on CD4 cells after COVID-19. These receptors have no known antigen. Here immunoSEQ multiplex PCR was the method, and the copy in TCRdb shows in-frame clones only, minus some. In the table there are about 45,000 clones, around 75% of which are singletons. After expansion with viral peptide pools in the ViraFEST assay, antigen-specific CD4+ T cells were sequenced. After more than 9 days in culture, the CD4+ T cells were isolated. SARS-CoV-2 infection was confirmed by PCR in the person between March and December 2020. The material was CD4+ T cells from PBMCs cultured with a peptide pool, obtained before COVID-19 vaccination. The source is a human donor who had a prior SARS-CoV-2 infection.

This chain links TRBV7-6 with TRBJ2-5; 8 bases map to TRBD2. From germline, CDR1 is SGHVS and CDR2 FNYEAQ. The CDR3 totals 14 residues. V dropped 5 bases and J dropped 5; count of bases not matched to a gene: 7. The CDR3 loop reads CASSRSGGVETQYF. Written as DNA, the CDR3 is TGTGCCAGCAGCCGAAGCGGGGGTGTGGAGACCCAGTACTTC.

The V gene is TRBV12-5, the J gene TRBJ1-5; TRBD1 aligns across 7 bases. The CDR3 extends over 15 amino acids. Per germline, CDR1 LGHNT and CDR2 FRNRAP. The ends lost 6 bases at V and 11 bases at J; junction bases unmatched: 16. DNA of the CDR3: TGTGCTAGTGGCATGGAGGGGGCAGTAAAGGCGGCCCAGCATTTT. This codes for CASGMEGAVKAAQHF.

The chain links TRBV5-1 to TRBJ1-1; a possible D gene is TRBD1 (5 bases). Trimming removed 0 bases at V and 4 bases at J, with 10 bases between. Germline V gives CDR1 SGHRS, CDR2 YFSETQ. The CDR3 sequence is 14 residues long. As DNA, the CDR3 is TGCGCCAGCAGCTTGGAGGGGTTCTCCACTGAAGCTTTCTTT. Amino acids: CASSLEGFSTEAFF.

The V and J genes are TRBV2 and TRBJ1-4; 9 positions match TRBD1. The CDR3 totals 16 residues. Trimming took 6 bases from V and 4 from J; bases not matched to a gene: 9. CDR1 SNHLY and CDR2 FYNNEI come from the germline V gene. CDR3 nucleotides: TGTGCCAGCAGACAAACAGGGGGCGGGGGTAATGAAAAACTGTTTTTT. As protein: CASRQTGGGGNEKLFF.

The chain joins TRBV16 to TRBJ1-1; 8 positions match TRBD1. In germline, CDR1 is KGHSY, CDR2 FQNENV. Unmatched junction bases numbered 7, after V lost 3 bases and J lost 4 bases. This CDR3 region has 15 residues. CDR3 sequence reads: CASSHPDRDGTEAFF. CDR3 nucleotides: TGTGCCAGCAGCCATCCGGACAGGGACGGCACTGAAGCTTTCTTT.

This chain joins TRBV6-5 and TRBJ2-7, with D possibly TRBD2 on 6 matching bases. Between the trimmed V and J ends, which lost 10 bases and 4 bases, there was a span of 17 bases. The CDR3 contains 13 residues. Per germline, CDR1 MNHEY and CDR2 SVGAGI. This CDR3 is CATAGRIGYEQYF. As DNA, the CDR3 is TGTGCCACCGCGGGACGTATTGGTTACGAGCAGTACTTC.

The rearrangement uses TRBV20-1 and TRBJ1-1, with D maybe TRBD1 (6 bases). V dropped 6 bases and J dropped 11 bases, with 16 bases sitting between them. Germline CDR1 reads DFQATT; CDR2 reads SNEGSKA (reference sequence). This CDR3 has 11 amino acids. The CDR3 protein is CSAIRDIGAFF. The CDR3 nucleotides read TGCAGTGCGATCCGGGACATCGGGGCTTTCTTT.

V is TRBV6-5 and J is TRBJ2-3; 7 bases align to TRBD1. The CDR3 runs to 14 residues. The germline V gene has CDR1 MNHEY and CDR2 SVGAGI. V lost 2 bases and J lost 6; bases outside the gene matches: 5. This CDR3 reads CASSYRDSRDTQYF. In DNA form, the CDR3 reads TGTGCCAGCAGTTACCGGGACAGCCGGGATACGCAGTATTTT.

The chain couples TRBV4-2 to TRBJ2-3; 10 bases map to TRBD1. This CDR3 spans 17 amino acids. The V gene's germline CDR1 is LGHNA and CDR2 YNFKEQ. V lost 5 bases, J lost 7 bases, and 15 bases stayed unmatched. Here the CDR3 DNA reads TGTGCCAGCAGCGCAAGGCGTACAGGGACAGGGGTAAATACGCAGTATTTT. Translating it yields CASSARRTGTGVNTQYF.

This chain links TRBV19 with TRBJ2-7; 7 nucleotides line up with TRBD2. This CDR3 spans 13 amino acids. Trimming at V came to 3 bases and at J to 4 bases, leaving 3 bases not matched to a gene. Germline CDR1 LNHDA, CDR2 SQIVND (reference sequence). The CDR3 spells CASSMQGGYEQYF. The CDR3 DNA follows: TGTGCCAGTAGTATGCAGGGAGGGTACGAGCAGTACTTC.